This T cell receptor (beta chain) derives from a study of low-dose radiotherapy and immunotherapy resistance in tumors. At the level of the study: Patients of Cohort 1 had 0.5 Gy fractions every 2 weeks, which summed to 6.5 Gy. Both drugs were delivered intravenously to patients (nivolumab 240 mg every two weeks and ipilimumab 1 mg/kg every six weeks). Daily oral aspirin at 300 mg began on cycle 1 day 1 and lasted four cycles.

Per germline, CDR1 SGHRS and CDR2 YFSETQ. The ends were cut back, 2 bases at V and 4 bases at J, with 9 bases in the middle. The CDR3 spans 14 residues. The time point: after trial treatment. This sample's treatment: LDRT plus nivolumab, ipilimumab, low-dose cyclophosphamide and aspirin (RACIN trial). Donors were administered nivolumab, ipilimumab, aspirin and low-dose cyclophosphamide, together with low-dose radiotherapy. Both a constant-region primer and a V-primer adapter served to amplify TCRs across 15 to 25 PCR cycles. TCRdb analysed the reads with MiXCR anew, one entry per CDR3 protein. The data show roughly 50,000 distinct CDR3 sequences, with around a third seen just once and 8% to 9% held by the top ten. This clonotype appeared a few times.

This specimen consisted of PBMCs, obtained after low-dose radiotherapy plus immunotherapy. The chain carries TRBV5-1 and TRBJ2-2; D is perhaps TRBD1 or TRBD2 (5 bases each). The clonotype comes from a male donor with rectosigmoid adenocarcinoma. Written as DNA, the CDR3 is TGCGCCAGCAGCTTCGAGGGGTTCACCGGGGAGCTGTTTTTT. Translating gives CASSFEGFTGELFF.